This T cell receptor (beta chain) originates from a study of graft-versus-host responses after intestinal transplantation. Study background: Recipients were given multivisceral, liver-intestinal, or isolated intestinal transplants. Following induction with anti-thymocyte globulin, all recipients were given tacrolimus and steroids for three to four years.

Clones were sequenced by immunoSEQ multiplex PCR, and TCRdb holds only the in-frame ones, with some missing. Of over 85,000 clones detected, roughly 91% appear once; the ten largest clones hold roughly 0.5%. V lost 6 bases, J lost 0 bases, and 12 bases lay in between. There are 14 residues in the CDR3. Germline CDR1 LNHDA, CDR2 SQIVND (reference sequence). Regarding the study as a whole: After transplant, early declines in HvG clones were associated with peak levels of circulating GvH clones.

Regarding this clone: The antigen is unknown.

This material consisted of unstimulated CD8+ T cells sorted from spleen or lymph node cells, taken before intestinal transplant. The TCR was taken from a human donor who received an intestinal transplant. The chain combines TRBV19 with TRBJ2-7; weak D call: TRBD1 (5 bases). The CDR3 region is CASSPLDNSYEQYF. DNA for the CDR3: TGTGCCAGTAGCCCATTGGACAACTCCTACGAGCAGTACTTC.